Each of the 28 T cell receptor beta chains below was sequenced from the same sample in a study of radiation and T cells in renal cell carcinoma. Time point defined: baseline pretreatment blood. Treatment of the sample: 15 Gy SBRT to primary tumor, nephrectomy 4 weeks later. The repertoire was sequenced with immunoSEQ multiplex PCR; TCRdb's copy has only in-frame clones and lacks some. The table shows some 95,000 clones, with less than 90% occurring only once. Sequencing used blood, obtained from a patient whose treatment included radiotherapy and nephrectomy. The receptors here all came from a middle-aged man with renal cell carcinoma.

The gene calls are TRBV28 and TRBJ2-1; D not certain. This CDR3 is built from 12 residues. Germline V gives CDR1 MDHEN, CDR2 SYDVKM. V was trimmed by 2 bases and J by 4 bases, leaving 3 bases between them. CDR3 loop: CASSLEYNEQFF. CDR3 DNA sequence: TGTGCCAGCAGTTTAGAGTACAATGAGCAGTTCTTC.

Written as DNA, the CDR3 is TGTGCCAGCAGCTTCTCCCCGACAGGGGGTAATGAAAAACTGTTTTTT. This codes for CASSFSPTGGNEKLFF. V gene TRBV5-6 combines with J gene TRBJ1-4; 9 bases align to TRBD1. The CDR3 is made up of 16 amino acids. Germline CDR1 reads SGHDT; CDR2 reads YYEEEE. V shed 2 bases, J shed 4 bases, and the junction held 6 bases outside the gene matches.

The chain carries TRBV10-2 and TRBJ2-7; unclear D gene. The CDR3 has 12 residues. The germline gives CDR1 WSHSY, CDR2 SAAADI. Trimming stripped 5 bases from V and 3 bases from J, with 8 bases between. CDR3: CASSPYFYEQYF. The CDR3 DNA reads TGCGCCAGCAGTCCTTATTTCTACGAGCAGTACTTC.

The rearrangement joins TRBV4-1 to TRBJ1-5, with D possibly being TRBD1 (5 bases). Germline loops: CDR1 MGHRA, CDR2 YSYEKL. CDR3 length equals 15 residues. Trimming removed 0 bases at V and 4 bases at J, with 10 bases between. The CDR3 DNA reads TGCGCCAGCAGCCAAGAGGCCCAGGGAAATCAGCCCCAGCATTTT. Amino acid sequence: CASSQEAQGNQPQHF.

CDR3 amino acids: CASSLGGANTEAFF. The CDR3 DNA sequence: TGTGCCAGCAGCTTGGGGGGAGCGAACACTGAAGCTTTCTTT. The chain carries TRBV7-3 and TRBJ1-1; D possibly corresponds to TRBD1 (5 bases). This CDR3 spans 14 amino acids. V was cut by 3 bases and J by 1 base, with 9 bases left in between. Germline CDR1 is SGHTA and CDR2 is FQGTGA. The complete variable domain, with remaining parts taken from reference TRBV7-3 and TRBJ1-1, reads GAGVSQTPSNKVTEKGKYVELRCDPISGHTALYWYRQSLGQGPEFLIYFQGTGAADDSGLPNDRFFAVRPEGSVSTLKIQRTERGDSAVYLCASSLGGANTEAFFGQGTRLTVV.

This chain joins TRBV10-2 and TRBJ2-1; no clear D. Germline V lookup: CDR1 WSHSY, CDR2 SAAADI. The CDR3 is 17 residues long. V dropped 4 bases and J dropped 8 bases, with 24 bases sitting between them. The CDR3 bases are TGCGCCAGCAGTGTCGAAGGGTCTACCTCCTTTGTCTATGAGCAGTTCTTC. Translated: CASSVEGSTSFVYEQFF.

CDR3 coding DNA: TGTGCCAGCAGTGAATGGGCAACGAGCTCTAGCGGTATCGCAGATACGCAGTATTTT. Encoded protein: CASSEWATSSSGIADTQYF. The chain couples TRBV2 to TRBJ2-3, with TRBD2 identical over 7 bases. Trimming cost V 2 bases and J 4 bases; bases outside gene matches: 18. CDR3 length equals 19 residues. CDR1 SNHLY and CDR2 FYNNEI come from the germline V gene. The variable domain in full, with the rest retrieved from reference TRBV2 and TRBJ2-3, is EPEVTQTPSHQVTQMGQEVILRCVPISNHLYFYWYRQILGQKVEFLVSFYNNEISEKSEIFDDQFSVERPDGSNFTLKIRSTKLEDSAMYFCASSEWATSSSGIADTQYFGPGTRLTVL.

The chain links TRBV10-3 to TRBJ2-7; 12 bases line up with TRBD2. The CDR3 spans 15 residues. V lost 4 bases, J lost 3 bases, and 4 bases stayed unmatched. Germline V gene lookup returns CDR1 ENHRY and CDR2 SYGVKD. The CDR3 DNA reads TGTGCCATCAGTGGACTAGCGGGGGTTGACTACGAGCAGTACTTC. Translated: CAISGLAGVDYEQYF.

The rearrangement links TRBV15 to TRBJ2-7, with 13 bases fitting TRBD2. The CDR3 has 17 amino acids. Germline CDR1 LNHNV, CDR2 YYDKDF (reference sequence). Trimming removed 0 bases from V and 5 bases from J; junction bases left unmatched: 7. The chain's CDR3 is CATSRDRRLAGGHEQYF. The CDR3 bases are TGTGCCACCAGCAGAGATCGGCGACTAGCGGGAGGCCACGAGCAGTACTTC.

The chain carries TRBV7-2 and TRBJ2-2; weak D call: TRBD2 (6 bases). CDR1 is SGHTA, CDR2 FQGNSA, per germline. The CDR3 runs to 14 residues. Trimming pared 5 bases from V and 7 bases from J, leaving 14 bases between. In DNA form, the CDR3 reads TGTGCCAGCAGCCCAAGGAGGGACGGCGGGGAGCTGTTTTTT. Protein sequence: CASSPRRDGGELFF.

The chain joins TRBV7-8 to TRBJ2-5; possible D gene TRBD2, 5 bases. The CDR3 totals 13 residues. Germline V lookup: CDR1 SGHVS, CDR2 FQNEAQ. Deletions cut 4 bases from V and 0 bases from J, with 6 bases between. In DNA, the CDR3 is TGTGCCAGCAGCTCGGGAAACCAAGAGACCCAGTACTTC. Amino acid sequence: CASSSGNQETQYF.

This chain links TRBV7-9 with TRBJ2-1; D is unresolved. The CDR3 has 11 amino acids. Germline CDR1 SEHNR, CDR2 FQNEAQ (reference sequence). V gave up 1 base and J gave up 15 bases, with 10 bases separating them. CDR3 sequence reads: CASSLEGIPFF. Here the CDR3 DNA reads TGTGCCAGCAGCTTAGAAGGGATTCCGTTCTTC.

The J gene is TRBJ1-1, the V gene TRBV7-2, with D possibly matching TRBD1 (5 bases). Germline V gives CDR1 SGHTA, CDR2 FQGNSA. Trimming pared 5 bases from V and 4 bases from J, leaving 11 bases between. The CDR3 runs 13 residues. The CDR3 reads CASSRRGITEAFF. CDR3 coding DNA: TGTGCCAGCAGCCGGAGGGGTATCACTGAAGCTTTCTTT.

This clone was detected once. V gene TRBV4-1 combines with J gene TRBJ2-2; unclear D gene. The germline V and J ends were trimmed by 0 bases and 6 bases, with 11 bases remaining between them. The CDR3 is 15 residues long. Germline CDR1 reads MGHRA; CDR2 reads YSYEKL. CDR3 residues: CASSQERLVPGELFF. The CDR3 nucleotides are TGCGCCAGCAGCCAAGAACGGCTCGTACCCGGGGAGCTGTTTTTT.

V is TRBV5-1 and J is TRBJ2-2; D is uncertain. Germline V gene lookup returns CDR1 SGHRS and CDR2 YFSETQ. There are 13 residues in the CDR3. Trimming pared 0 bases from V and 7 bases from J, leaving 7 bases between. CDR3 protein: CASSLVGNGELFF. The CDR3, as DNA: TGCGCCAGCAGCTTGGTGGGGAACGGGGAGCTGTTTTTT.

This CDR3 reads CASSLERGPEAFF. The CDR3 bases are TGCGCCAGCAGCTTGGAGAGGGGCCCTGAAGCTTTCTTT. The V and J genes are TRBV5-1 and TRBJ1-1, with a weak D call TRBD1 (5 bases). V shed 0 bases and J shed 6 bases, with 9 bases lying between them. CDR3 size: 13 residues. Germline CDR1 and CDR2: SGHRS and YFSETQ.

The V and J genes are TRBV7-9 and TRBJ2-3; no definite D call. Germline CDR1 reads SEHNR; CDR2 reads FQNEAQ (reference sequence). The germline V and J ends were trimmed by 2 bases and 3 bases, with 6 bases remaining between them. The CDR3 sequence is 13 residues long. CDR3 loop: CASSLTATDTQYF. In nucleotides, the CDR3 is TGTGCCAGCAGCTTAACAGCGACAGATACGCAGTATTTT.

The sample holds one count of this clone. The rearrangement links TRBV10-3 to TRBJ1-1; TRBD1 might be the D (5 bases). The CDR3 is made up of 13 amino acids. Trimming removed 1 base from V and 5 bases from J, with 8 bases in between. Germline V CDR1 and CDR2: ENHRY, SYGVKD. CDR3 in DNA: TGTGCCATCAGTGAGTATGGGGGGACTGAAGCTTTCTTT. Translation: CAISEYGGTEAFF.

The V gene is TRBV11-2, the J gene TRBJ2-7, with D unresolved. Germline CDR1 is SGHAT and CDR2 is FQNNGV. V shed 1 base and J shed 3 bases, with 10 bases lying between them. This CDR3 contains 14 residues. For the CDR3, the DNA is TGTGCCAGCAGCTTAGTCACAGCAGACTACGAGCAGTACTTC. Its protein product is CASSLVTADYEQYF.

The J gene is TRBJ1-1, the V gene TRBV5-1, with D perhaps TRBD1 (5 bases). The V end was cut by 4 bases, the J end by 1 base, with 17 bases between. The CDR3 length is 16 residues. CDR1 is SGHRS and CDR2 is YFSETQ in the germline V gene. The CDR3 protein is CASSRPEQAPNTEAFF. CDR3 in DNA: TGCGCCAGCAGCCGACCCGAACAGGCGCCGAACACTGAAGCTTTCTTT.

The chain has TRBV19 and TRBJ2-1, with 11 bases fitting TRBD1. Germline V lookup: CDR1 LNHDA, CDR2 SQIVND (reference sequence). CDR3 length equals 14 residues. V was clipped by 5 bases and J by 6 bases; unmatched bases: 3. CDR3 sequence: CASSLGTGGNEQFF. The CDR3 coding sequence is TGTGCCAGTAGTCTCGGGACAGGGGGCAATGAGCAGTTCTTC. Full variable domain (remainder filled in from reference TRBV19 and TRBJ2-1): DGGITQSPKYLFRKEGQNVTLSCEQNLNHDAMYWYRQDPGQGLRLIYYSQIVNDFQKGDIAEGYSVSREKKESFPLTVTSAQKNPTAFYLCASSLGTGGNEQFFGPGTRLTVL.

This chain joins TRBV5-1 and TRBJ2-7, with a possible D match to TRBD2 (5 bases). From germline, CDR1 is SGHRS and CDR2 YFSETQ. The length of the CDR3 is 17 residues. V lost 7 bases and J 5 bases, leaving 28 bases between the germline ends. The CDR3 reads CASPPEGRSLLTDEQYF. Written as DNA, the CDR3 is TGCGCCAGCCCTCCCGAGGGTCGCTCACTCCTGACGGACGAGCAGTACTTC.

The gene calls are TRBV30 and TRBJ1-2, with D possibly TRBD1 on 6 matching bases. The V gene's germline CDR1 is GTSNPN and CDR2 SVGIG (reference sequence). This CDR3 is 13 amino acids long. Deletions cut 5 bases from V and 4 bases from J, with 14 bases between. The CDR3 bases are TGTGCCTGGGCCGTGGGGGGCGTCTATGGCTACACCTTC. It specifies CAWAVGGVYGYTF.

The rearrangement links TRBV5-1 to TRBJ2-1, with no clear D. Trimming removed 0 bases from V and 4 bases from J, with 14 bases in between. The CDR3 totals 16 residues. Germline values: CDR1 SGHRS, CDR2 YFSETQ. The CDR3 loop reads CASSLAEASKYNEQFF. In DNA, the CDR3 is TGCGCCAGCAGCTTGGCCGAAGCCAGTAAGTACAATGAGCAGTTCTTC. The variable domain in full, completed from reference TRBV5-1 and TRBJ2-1, reads KAGVTQTPRYLIKTRGQQVTLSCSPISGHRSVSWYQQTPGQGLQFLFEYFSETQRNKGNFPGRFSGRQFSNSRSEMNVSTLELGDSALYLCASSLAEASKYNEQFFGPGTRLTVL.

The chain carries TRBV5-1 and TRBJ2-1, with 7 positions matching TRBD1. The length of the CDR3 is 15 residues. Germline CDR1 SGHRS, CDR2 YFSETQ. With 0 bases clipped from V and 7 bases from J, the junction kept 7 bases outside the gene matches. Written as DNA, the CDR3 is TGCGCCAGCAGCTTGGGGCAGGGGGAATCTAATGAGCAGTTCTTC. As protein: CASSLGQGESNEQFF.

This chain connects TRBV4-3 to TRBJ1-2; 8 nucleotides agree with TRBD1. The ends lost 0 bases at V and 7 bases at J; junction bases unmatched: 10. The CDR3 has 16 amino acids. The V gene's germline CDR1 is LGHNA and CDR2 YSLEER. CDR3 residues: CASSQERARGHFGYTF. The CDR3 bases are TGCGCCAGCAGCCAAGAACGTGCCAGGGGGCATTTTGGCTACACCTTC.

This sequence joins TRBV5-1 and TRBJ2-1, with D uncertain. Trimming removed 2 bases at V and 0 bases at J, with 9 bases between. CDR3 length: 15 amino acids. Germline CDR1 SGHRS, CDR2 YFSETQ. The CDR3 region has the DNA TGCGCCAGCAGCTTTGGTCTCTCCTCCTACAATGAGCAGTTCTTC. Translated, it gives CASSFGLSSYNEQFF. Complete variable domain (other parts from reference TRBV5-1 and TRBJ2-1): KAGVTQTPRYLIKTRGQQVTLSCSPISGHRSVSWYQQTPGQGLQFLFEYFSETQRNKGNFPGRFSGRQFSNSRSEMNVSTLELGDSALYLCASSFGLSSYNEQFFGPGTRLTVL.

The table lists this clone with a few counts. The chain joins TRBV30 to TRBJ1-3, with D uncertain. The germline V gene encodes CDR1 GTSNPN and CDR2 SVGIG (reference sequence). The CDR3 length is 15 residues. Trimming took off 2 bases at V and 8 bases at J, with 19 bases between the two ends. The CDR3 reads CAWSKIRVSSDTIYF. CDR3 coding DNA: TGTGCCTGGAGTAAGATAAGGGTATCGTCGGACACCATATATTTT.